Listed below are T cell receptor beta chains from one sample, sequenced in a study of blood T cell repertoires in COVID-19. The protocol was immunoSEQ multiplex PCR, while the TCRdb copy is restricted to in-frame clones and leaves out a portion. The repertoire consists of a few hundred thousand clones, with 75% to 85% occurring once and the leading ten covering 1.4%. Material for sequencing was peripheral blood. Receptors originate from a woman aged 40 to 55 who had recovered from COVID-19. The CDR3 runs from the conserved cysteine through the conserved F or W. Each record gives: clone size, D gene, J gene, V gene, CDR3 DNA, CDR3 protein. The D gene is left open where the match is weak. A clone size is listed for some rows: how often the clone was seen (once, few, many), or a class if it is expanded.

NA NA TRBJ1-2 TRBV28 TGTGCCAGCAGTTCAACAGGAGCTAACTATGGCTACACCTTC CASSSTGANYGYTF
NA NA TRBJ1-1 TRBV6-2/TRBV6-3 TGTGCCAGCAGTTCTCCAGGTCTGAACACTGAAGCTTTCTTT CASSSPGLNTEAFF
NA TRBD1 TRBJ2-1 TRBV9 TGTGCCAGCAGCGCTAGGGGACAGATCTACAATGAGCAGTTCTTC CASSARGQIYNEQFF
NA TRBD1 TRBJ1-1 TRBV28 TGTGCCAGCAGAGTTGACAGGGGGTTCACTGAAGCTTTCTTT CASRVDRGFTEAFF
NA NA TRBJ2-1 TRBV10-3 TGTGCCATCAGGGACTTAGGTGGGTCGGGGGAGTTCTTC CAIRDLGGSGEFF
NA TRBD2 TRBJ2-2 TRBV18 TGTGCCAGCTCAACTATCCGGACTAGCGGGGGAACCGGGGAGCTGTTTTTT CASSTIRTSGGTGELFF
NA NA TRBJ1-5 TRBV19 TGTGCCAGTTGGTATCAGGGTAGCAATCAGCCCCAGCATTTT CASWYQGSNQPQHF
NA TRBD1 TRBJ1-1 TRBV7-9 TGTGCCAGCAGCTTAAATGGACAGGGAACGTTCTTT CASSLNGQGTFF
NA TRBD1 TRBJ1-2 TRBV7-2 TGTGCCAGCAGCTTTAATCAGGGGGCCAGGTATGGCTACACCTTC CASSFNQGARYGYTF
NA NA TRBJ2-2 TRBV18 TGTGCCAGCTCTACCCGGATGCTGACGAGGACCGGGGAGCTGTTTTTT CASSTRMLTRTGELFF
NA TRBD1 TRBJ1-2 TRBV5-4 TGTGCCAGCAGCTTGGAGGTAGGGGGCTTCTATGGCTACACCTTC CASSLEVGGFYGYTF
once NA TRBJ1-2 TRBV28 TGTGCCAGCAGTTCCGACAGCCACTATGGCTACACCTTC CASSSDSHYGYTF
NA NA TRBJ2-7 TRBV5-1 TGCGCCAGCAGCCCGGTCTCCGATGGGAGGGGGTATCTATTAAGGCAGTACTTC CASSPVSDGRGYLLRQYF
NA TRBD1 TRBJ1-1 TRBV7-9 TGTGCCAGCAGCCAACACCGGGACAGGGTGTCTGAAGCTTTCTTT CASSQHRDRVSEAFF
NA NA TRBJ1-2 TRBV5-6 TGTGCCAGCAGCTTGGGGCAGGGGTTAGGTGGCTACACCTTC CASSLGQGLGGYTF
NA NA TRBJ1-2 TRBV6-6 TGTGCCAGCATTGATGTGGGGCAGCCAGGGGGCTACACCTTC CASIDVGQPGGYTF
NA NA TRBJ2-7 TRBV6-6 TGTGCCAGCACCAACACAGGGTACGAGCAGTACTTC CASTNTGYEQYF
NA TRBD1 TRBJ1-3 TRBV5-1 TGCGCCAGCAGCTTGTTAGGGGGCGCCTCTGGAAACACCATATATTTT CASSLLGGASGNTIYF
once NA TRBJ1-1 TRBV12-3/TRBV12-4 TGTGCCAGCAGTTTAATGGGGCAGCGTGAAGCTTTCTTT CASSLMGQREAFF
NA TRBD2 TRBJ2-3 TRBV6-6 TGTGCCAGCAGTCGGGGGCGGGGGGCGCTAAACGCAGATACGCAGTATTTT CASSRGRGALNADTQYF
once NA TRBJ2-1 TRBV10-3 TGTGCCATCAATCCTGAGGCCGGGGATGAGCAGTTCTTC CAINPEAGDEQFF